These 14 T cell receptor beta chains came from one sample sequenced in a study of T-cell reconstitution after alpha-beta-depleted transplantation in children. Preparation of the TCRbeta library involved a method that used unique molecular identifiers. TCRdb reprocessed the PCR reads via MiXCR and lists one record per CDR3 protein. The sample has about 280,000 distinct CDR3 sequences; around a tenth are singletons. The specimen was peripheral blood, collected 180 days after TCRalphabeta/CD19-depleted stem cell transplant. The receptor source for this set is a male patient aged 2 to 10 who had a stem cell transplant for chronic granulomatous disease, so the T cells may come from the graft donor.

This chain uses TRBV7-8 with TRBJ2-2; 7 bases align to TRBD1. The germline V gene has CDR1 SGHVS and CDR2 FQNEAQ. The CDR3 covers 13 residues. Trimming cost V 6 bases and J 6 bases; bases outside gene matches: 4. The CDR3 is CASSRQGSGELFF. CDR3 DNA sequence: TGTGCCAGCAGTCGACAGGGCTCCGGGGAGCTGTTTTTT.

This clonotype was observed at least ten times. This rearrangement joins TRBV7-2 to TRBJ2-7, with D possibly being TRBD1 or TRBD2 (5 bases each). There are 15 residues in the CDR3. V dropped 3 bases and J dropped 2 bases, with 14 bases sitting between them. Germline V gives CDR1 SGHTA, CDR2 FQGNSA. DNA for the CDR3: TGTGCCAGCAGCTTTGGGTTTCTGGGACCCTACGAGCAGTACTTC. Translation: CASSFGFLGPYEQYF.

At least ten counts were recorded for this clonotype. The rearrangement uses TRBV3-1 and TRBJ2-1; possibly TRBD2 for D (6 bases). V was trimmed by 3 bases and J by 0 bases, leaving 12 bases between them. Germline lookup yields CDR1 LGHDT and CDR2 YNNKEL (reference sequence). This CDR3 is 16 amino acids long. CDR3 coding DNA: TGTGCCAGCAGCCACCGCGGAGGGCGCTCCTACAATGAGCAGTTCTTC. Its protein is CASSHRGGRSYNEQFF.

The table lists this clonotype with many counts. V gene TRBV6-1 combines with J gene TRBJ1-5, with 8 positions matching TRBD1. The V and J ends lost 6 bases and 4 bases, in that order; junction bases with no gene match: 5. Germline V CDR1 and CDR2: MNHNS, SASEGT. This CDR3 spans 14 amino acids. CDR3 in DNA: TGTGCCAGCAGACTACGGACAGGGAATCAGCCCCAGCATTTT. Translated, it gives CASRLRTGNQPQHF.

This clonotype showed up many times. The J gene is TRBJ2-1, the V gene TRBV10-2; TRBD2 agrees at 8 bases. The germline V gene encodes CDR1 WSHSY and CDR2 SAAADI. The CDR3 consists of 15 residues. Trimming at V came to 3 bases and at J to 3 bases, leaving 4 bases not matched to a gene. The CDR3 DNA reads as TGCGCCAGCAGTGAACCGGGACTAGACTACAATGAGCAGTTCTTC. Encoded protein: CASSEPGLDYNEQFF.

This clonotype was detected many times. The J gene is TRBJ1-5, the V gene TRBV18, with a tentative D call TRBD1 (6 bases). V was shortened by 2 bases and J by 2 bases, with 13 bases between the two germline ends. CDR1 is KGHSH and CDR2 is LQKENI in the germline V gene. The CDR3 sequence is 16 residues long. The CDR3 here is CASSPTGGEGNQPQHF. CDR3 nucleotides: TGTGCCAGCTCACCAACCGGGGGCGAAGGCAATCAGCCCCAGCATTTT.

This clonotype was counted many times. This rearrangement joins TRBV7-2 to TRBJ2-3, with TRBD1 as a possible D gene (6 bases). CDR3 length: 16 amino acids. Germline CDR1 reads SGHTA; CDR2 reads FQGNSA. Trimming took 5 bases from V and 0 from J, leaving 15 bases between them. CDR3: CASSLNRVTSTDTQYF. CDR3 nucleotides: TGTGCCAGCAGCCTAAACAGGGTGACTAGCACAGATACGCAGTATTTT.

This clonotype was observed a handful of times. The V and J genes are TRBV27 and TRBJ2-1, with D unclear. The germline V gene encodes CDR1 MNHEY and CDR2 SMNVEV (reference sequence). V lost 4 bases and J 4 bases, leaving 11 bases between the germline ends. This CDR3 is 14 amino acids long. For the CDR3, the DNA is TGTGCCAGCAGTTACCCTGGACGGTACAATGAGCAGTTCTTC. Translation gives CASSYPGRYNEQFF.

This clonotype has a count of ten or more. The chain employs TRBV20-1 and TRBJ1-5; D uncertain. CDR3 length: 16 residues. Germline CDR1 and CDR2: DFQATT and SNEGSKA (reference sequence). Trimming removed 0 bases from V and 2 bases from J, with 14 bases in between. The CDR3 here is CSAREMPGNGNQPQHF. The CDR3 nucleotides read TGCAGTGCTAGAGAGATGCCCGGGAATGGCAATCAGCCCCAGCATTTT.

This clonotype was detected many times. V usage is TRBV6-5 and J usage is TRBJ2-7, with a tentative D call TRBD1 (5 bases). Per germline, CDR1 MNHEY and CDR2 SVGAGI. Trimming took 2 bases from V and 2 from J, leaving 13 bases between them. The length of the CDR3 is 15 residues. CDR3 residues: CASSYDQGLTYEQYF. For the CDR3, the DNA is TGTGCCAGCAGTTACGACCAGGGCCTGACCTACGAGCAGTACTTC.

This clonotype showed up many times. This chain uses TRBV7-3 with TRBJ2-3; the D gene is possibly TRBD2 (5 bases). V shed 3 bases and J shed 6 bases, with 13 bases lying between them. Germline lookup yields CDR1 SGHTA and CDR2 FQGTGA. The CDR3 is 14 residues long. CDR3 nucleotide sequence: TGTGCCAGCAGCTTCGGCAACCAGCGGGATACGCAGTATTTT. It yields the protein CASSFGNQRDTQYF.

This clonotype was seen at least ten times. DNA of the CDR3: TGTGCCAGCAGTTTCGCAGCGGGGCCTAACTATGGCTACACCTTC. Encoded protein: CASSFAAGPNYGYTF. This rearrangement joins TRBV28 to TRBJ1-2, with D possibly being TRBD1 (5 bases). Trimming cost V 3 bases and J 0 bases, with 11 bases left between them. This CDR3 has 15 residues. Germline V gene data show CDR1 as MDHEN and CDR2 as SYDVKM.

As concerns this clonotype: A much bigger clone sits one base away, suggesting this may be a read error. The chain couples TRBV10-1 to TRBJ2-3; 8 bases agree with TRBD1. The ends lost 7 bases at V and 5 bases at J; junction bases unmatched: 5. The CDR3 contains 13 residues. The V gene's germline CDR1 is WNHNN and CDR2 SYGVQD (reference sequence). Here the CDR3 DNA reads TGCGCCAGCAATGGACAGGGCATAGATACGCAGTATTTT. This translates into CASNGQGIDTQYF.

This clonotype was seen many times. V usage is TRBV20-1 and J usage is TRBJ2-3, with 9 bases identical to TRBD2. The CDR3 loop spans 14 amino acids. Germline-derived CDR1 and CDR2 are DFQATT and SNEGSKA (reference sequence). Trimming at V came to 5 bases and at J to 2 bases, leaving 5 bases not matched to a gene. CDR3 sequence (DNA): TGCAGTGCTCTAGCGGGGTCCTACACAGATACGCAGTATTTT. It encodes CSALAGSYTDTQYF.